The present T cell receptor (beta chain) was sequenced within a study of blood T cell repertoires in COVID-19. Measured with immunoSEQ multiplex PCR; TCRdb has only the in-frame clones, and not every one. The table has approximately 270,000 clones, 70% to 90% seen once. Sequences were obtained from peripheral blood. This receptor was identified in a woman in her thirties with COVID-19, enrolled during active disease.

DNA of the CDR3: TGTGCCACCCGGGACTTGGGAAACACTGAAGCTTTCTTT. This codes for CATRDLGNTEAFF. The chain employs TRBV10-3 and TRBJ1-1; weak D call: TRBD1 (5 bases). The CDR3 extends over 13 amino acids. The V gene lost 10 bases and the J gene lost 2 bases, with 14 bases spanning the gap. Per germline, CDR1 ENHRY and CDR2 SYGVKD.